The TCR beta chain under discussion was sequenced for a study of cytomegalovirus exposure and HLA in healthy donors (dated by TCRdb to the late 2010s). Looking at the study overall: An earlier analysis of some 620 of the donors reported about 280 Gb of sequence data and roughly 120 million unique TCR beta sequences obtained from roughly 180 million T cells. An early release covering over 500 HLA-typed donors comprised about 300 gigabases of sequencing data and 85 million to 100 million unique TCR sequences. The genetic ancestry cluster associated with self-reported Caucasian donors included 70% to 85% of the 398 genotyped donors. The study aimed to test whether cataloging public T cell receptors could reveal signatures of past pathogen exposure. The study profiled the T cell repertoires of 550 to 700 subjects by immunosequencing and related them to cytomegalovirus serostatus. Besides the first cohort of approximately 670 subjects, a separate validation cohort made up of over 95 different subjects was used. To predict cytomegalovirus infection status, the study brought together high-throughput TCR immunosequencing, statistical association of individual TCRs with disease status, and machine learning. In a later analysis, previously published TCR beta repertoires from roughly 710 donors were re-analyzed and high-resolution HLA genotyping was added so that TCR occurrence patterns could be studied. The later analysis used no new phenotypic data to find candidate immune exposures, relying instead on TCR beta sequences and their occurrence across donors. An earlier analysis of approximately 500 of the donors applied high-throughput TCR beta sequencing to assess whether each TCR beta V gene segment acted as functional or pseudogenic. Alongside the repertoire data, information on donor age, sex, ethnicity and CMV serostatus was compiled. A later genetic analysis used genome-wide SNP genotypes for 398 of the 666 donors, treating that subset as a discovery cohort. Every discovery cohort repertoire had been produced on one sequencing platform. HLA typing included class I and class II loci at four-digit resolution. Typing coverage differed by locus: A, B, C, DRB1 and DQB1 were typed in about 620-640 donors, DQA1 in roughly 510, DPA1 in 600 to 610, and DPB1 in roughly 450. Four to six DR-DQ haplotypes were handled as single units for association and clustering, since linkage in the cohort was strong. Among around 400 genotyped donors of the cohort, an average of approximately 240,000 unique TCR beta nucleotide sequences was sequenced per donor, of which roughly 18% were non-productive. The paper as a whole reports these results and caveats: Because counts were too low, 15 to 20 rarely observed V segments, including chromosome 9 orphons, were excluded from the earlier analysis of some 590 of the donors. While some public TCRs were present in many individuals, most TCR sequences turned up only very rarely across donors. According to a later genetic analysis, donors in an Asian-associated ancestry cluster had fewer N-insertions in productive TCRs than the approximately 700-donor mean. Linkage disequilibrium might explain the correlated functional status among segregating V segments, but an unknown experimental factor could not be ruled out. An association between a missense DCLRE1C variant and V-gene and J-gene trimming of TCR beta chains was found in a later genetic analysis and replicated in an independent cohort. Immune exposure information for the cohort was limited to CMV serostatus. In a later analysis, HLA-associated TCR beta chains showed more clonal expansion and lower generation probabilities than non-associated chains that were equally common. Because HLA typing was missing for some donors at each locus, association tests included only the typed subset. Presence/absence analyses assumed roughly uniform sequencing depth across donors, an assumption that may not hold. In a later analysis, most CMV-associated TCR beta chains were found to appear HLA-restricted, with HLA associations seemingly driven largely by CMV exposure. A further reported finding was that TCR beta sequences accurately predicted the HLA-A and HLA-B alleles for most subjects in the first cohort. In both the original and validation cohorts, the classifier was reported to diagnose cytomegalovirus status with high specificity and sensitivity. The study gave a list of about 160 TCR beta chains associated with cytomegalovirus. In a later analysis, some 18,000 TCR beta sequences were associated with specific HLA alleles at a false discovery rate of 0.05. In this cohort, only TCR beta chains were sequenced, and detectable features were limited by the absence of alpha or paired-chain data. According to the authors, the approach could potentially be generalized to other disease states and immunological phenotypes. Three of the identified cytomegalovirus-associated TCR beta chains were confirmed in vitro to be specific for cytomegalovirus antigens. Broadly in line with IMGT annotations, most TCR beta V segments showed up in productive rearrangements about 90% or about 30% of the time in an earlier analysis of several hundred of the donors. When HLA alleles, especially DR and DQ, strongly co-occurred, attributing TCR associations to individual alleles was difficult. In a later analysis, TCR association rates were found to vary across HLA loci, with the most associated TCRs seen for DRB1 alleles and the fewest for HLA-C alleles. In a later analysis, several top co-occurrence clusters were reported to appear linked to parvovirus B19, influenza, CMV and Epstein-Barr virus. A group of highly shared sequence variants was considered likely to be a technical artifact of the sequencing pipeline.

Points on this clone: No antigen is known for it. No much larger clone exists at a distance of one base, and base qualities are not known.

The cohort comprised under 700 healthy bone marrow donors. At the time of sampling, all cohort members were nominally healthy, though unrecorded immune exposures were likely present. The donor was CMV seronegative and belonged to the group of under 400 seronegative cohort members. A peripheral blood sample was collected from each donor, and TCR beta sequencing was performed on peripheral blood mononuclear cells. Genomic DNA was extracted from the blood cell samples with the Qiagen DNeasy Blood Extraction Kit. The library was produced with the immunoSEQ multiplex PCR assay. For the multiplex PCR, a mixture combining 60 forward primers for TCR Vbeta segments and 13 reverse primers for TCR Jbeta segments was used. The CDR3 region of rearranged TCR beta genes was amplified from genomic DNA by a multiplex PCR assay. The Illumina HiSeq System was used to sequence the amplified TCR beta libraries as 87-base-pair reads. Per the authors' processing: A later analysis counted approximately 76 million unique TCR beta chains across the 550 to 700 repertoires, and some 11 million of these chains were shared by at least two donors. A nearest-neighbor algorithm error-corrected the raw reads and collapsed the reads into unique sequences, merging closely related sequences to remove PCR and sequencing errors. Alignment of CDR3 sequences to IMGT reference sequences was used to assign V, D and J gene segments. For a sequence to be retained, at least a six-nucleotide match to both a V gene segment and a J gene segment was required. A rearrangement counted as productive if the CDR3 had no stop codons and remained in frame with V and J, and every other rearrangement counted as non-productive. CDR3 was defined according to IMGT convention as the region running from the second conserved V-encoded cysteine to the conserved J-encoded phenylalanine. Sequences without an unambiguous match to a single V gene segment were excluded from the earlier analysis of several hundred of the donors. An earlier analysis of a few hundred of the donors called V segments functional above 56.7% productive rearrangements and segregating when the between-donor standard deviation exceeded 5%. To diagnose cytomegalovirus status from the catalog of TCR beta chain sequences, a statistical classification framework was built. A later analysis assigned V and J genes by comparing TCR nucleotide sequences with IMGT/GENE-DB human TR gene sequences. The TCRdist pipeline was used in a later analysis to assign CDR3 sequences and most-parsimonious VDJ recombination scenarios. In a later analysis, each TCR beta chain was defined by its CDR3 amino acid sequence together with its V-gene family, and reads lacking a unique V-gene family were excluded. To address suspected cross-contamination and a sequencing artifact, a later analysis removed some 620 highly shared, low-generation-probability nucleotide sequences. In a later analysis, a clonal expansion index was calculated for each public chain from normalized within-repertoire ranks of inferred template counts. In a later analysis, generation probabilities were computed using a VDJ recombination model fitted to out-of-frame rearrangements, and the results were checked against IGoR. Hypergeometric tests were used in a later analysis to score TCR-TCR, TCR-HLA and TCR-CMV co-occurrence, with a repertoire-size bias correction applied to the TCR pairs. In a later analysis, false discovery rates were estimated by permuting HLA or CMV assignments 20 times. In a later analysis, co-occurring TCRs were grouped using DBSCAN, and TCRdist sequence similarity was added for clustering within HLA-allele-positive subsets. Repertoires with fewer than 30,000 or more than 120,000 public chains, plus five repertoires with anomalous nucleotide sharing, were excluded from co-occurrence clustering. In TCRdb, the immuneACCESS table is reduced to in-frame sequences with V and J assigned. These tables do not hold every clone; where another copy was compared, an unresolved V gene accounts for under half, and the others remain unexplained. D and trimming come from the DNA, and the V and J calls and clone size come from that table. The sample table shows 80,000 to 90,000 clones, and 75% to 85% are seen once. The ten largest clones take up under 2% of the sample.

The sequence was collected from a woman in her thirties in good health and CMV-seronegative. The sample comprised PBMCs.

The CDR3 here reads CASSQDGQANTEAFF. Read as DNA, the sequence is TGCGCCAGCAGCCAAGACGGTCAAGCGAACACTGAAGCTTTCTTT. The sequence joins TRBV4-3 to TRBJ1-1; no D gene call is confident. The CDR1 and CDR2 encoded by the germline V gene are LGHNA and YSLEER. V sheds 0 bases and J sheds 1 base, leaving 9 bases between their ends. Reading from cysteine to phenylalanine, the CDR3 counts 15 amino acids. Only the CDR3 region is kept as DNA, spanning 45 bases read in frame from base 1.